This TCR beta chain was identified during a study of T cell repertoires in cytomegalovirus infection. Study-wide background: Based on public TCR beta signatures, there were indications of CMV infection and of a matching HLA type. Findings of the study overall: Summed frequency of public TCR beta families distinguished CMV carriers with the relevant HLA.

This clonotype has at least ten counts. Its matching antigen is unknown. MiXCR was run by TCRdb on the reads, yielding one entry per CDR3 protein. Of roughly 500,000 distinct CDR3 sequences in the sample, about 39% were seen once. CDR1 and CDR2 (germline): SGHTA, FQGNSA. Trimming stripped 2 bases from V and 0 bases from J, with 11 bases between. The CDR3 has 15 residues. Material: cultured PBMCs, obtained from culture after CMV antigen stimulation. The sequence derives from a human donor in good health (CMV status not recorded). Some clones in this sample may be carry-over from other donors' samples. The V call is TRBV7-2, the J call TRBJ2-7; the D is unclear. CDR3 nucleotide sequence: TGTGCCAGCAGCTTACAGGCGGCTATCTCCTACGAGCAGTACTTC. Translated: CASSLQAAISYEQYF.